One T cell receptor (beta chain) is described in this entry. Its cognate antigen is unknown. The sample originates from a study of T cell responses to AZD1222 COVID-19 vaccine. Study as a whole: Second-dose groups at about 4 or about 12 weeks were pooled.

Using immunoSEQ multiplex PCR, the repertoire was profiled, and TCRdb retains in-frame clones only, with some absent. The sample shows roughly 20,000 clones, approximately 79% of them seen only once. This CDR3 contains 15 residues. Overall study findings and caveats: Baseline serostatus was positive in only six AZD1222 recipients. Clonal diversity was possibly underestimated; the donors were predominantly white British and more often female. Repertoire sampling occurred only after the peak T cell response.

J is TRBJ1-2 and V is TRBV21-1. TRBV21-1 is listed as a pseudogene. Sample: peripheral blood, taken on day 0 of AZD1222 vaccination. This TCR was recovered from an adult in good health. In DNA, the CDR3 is TGTGCCAGCAGCAAGATGAGAGACGATAACTATGGCTACACCTTC. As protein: CASSKMRDDNYGYTF.